The subject of this entry is one T cell receptor (beta chain). Its antigen target is currently unknown. Base qualities are not provided; no much larger clone lies one nucleotide away. The CDR3 covers 13 residues, taking in both the cysteine and the phenylalanine. Only the CDR3 part of the read is kept: 39 bases, read in frame from the first base. V sheds 7 bases and J sheds 0 bases, leaving 11 bases between their ends. Looking up the germline V gene yields CDR1 SGHRS and CDR2 YFSETQ. Using the deep immunoSEQ assay, multiplex PCR amplified TCR CDR3 regions from genomic DNA. Extracted genomic DNA from each cell subset was distributed evenly across all wells of several immunoSEQ 96-well plates, and each plate was treated as a replicate. Each replicate PCR for sorted subsets received around 210 ng genomic DNA, equal to tens of thousands of T cell genomes. Purified libraries were measured with a Qubit 3.0 fluorometer, size-checked on a Bioanalyzer 2100, and measured again with the KAPA Library Quantification kit. A separate single-read 150-cycle Illumina NextSeq 550 flow cell was used to sequence each immunoSEQ 96-well plate. Per the authors' processing: Because only junctional sequences without quality scores were contained in the immunoSEQ output, filtering matching that applied to full-length reads could not be performed. Sequences were annotated with PyIR, a Python wrapper for IgBLAST v1.9, and V/J genes and CDR3 were assigned using IMGT germline references. Reads were filtered out if the reads had weak V/J assignments (E-value above 1e-6), no CDR3, stop codons, out-of-frame junctions, or ambiguous translated residues. A V3J clonotype was defined by an identical inferred V gene, J gene, and CDR3 amino acid sequence. Percentage overlap between repertoires was computed as shared unique clonotypes divided by the size of the smaller repertoire. Three approaches were used to assess repertoire richness: RTK rarefaction, the Chao1 estimator, and Recon v2.1 estimates of unobserved clonotypes. OLGA was used to compute generation probabilities for all TCRbeta clonotypes that the gDNA method yielded from a handful of donors. As stored in TCRdb, this immuneACCESS dataset retains in-frame rearrangements with V and J assigned. A fraction of the clones does not appear; measured against another copy, unresolved V genes explain less than half of the discrepancy, and the remainder lacks a known reason. Clonal size and the V and J genes are those of that table, whereas D and trimming came from the DNA. This sample lists some 740,000 clones; about 91% were detected once. Jointly, the top ten make up about 25% of the sample.

CD8 naive samples were obtained by positive selection for CCR7 among CD45RO-negative cells, yielding a CD45RA+CCR7+ population from which TemRA cells were excluded. The donors were healthy, HIV-negative adults who had no recently reported acute infections or vaccinations. Every donor was a Caucasian adult residing in Nashville, Tennessee, USA. After blood collection by leukapheresis, PBMCs were isolated using Ficoll-Histopaque density gradient centrifugation and then cryopreserved in the vapor phase of liquid nitrogen. Analytical flow cytometry was used to check the purity and quantity of each magnetically sorted T cell population. Genomic DNA was isolated from every sorted fraction and measured by UV absorbance on a Nanodrop 2000c. The sample belongs to a study of shared clonotypes between healthy human individuals (dated by TCRdb to 2019 to 2021). Concerning the study at large: Three men and a couple of women, aged 18 to 49 years, made up the cohort. Libraries were prepared and TCR repertoires were sequenced by different laboratories using diverse techniques, in order to increase sequencing depth and limit assay-specific biases. Per donor, leukapheresis produced somewhere between about 0.94 and 9.5 billion PBMCs. To estimate repertoire size and how much clonotype sharing occurs between individuals, the study deeply sequenced the blood TCR repertoires of several healthy adults. Per donor, three plates each were used for CD4 naive and CD4 memory, two for CD8 naive, and one for CD8 memory. Broader findings and caveats from the paper: Roughly 5% of naive CD4, 3.5% of naive CD8, roughly 2.4% of memory CD4, and 0.4% of memory CD8 clonotypes were shared across several donors. Compared with non-shared clonotypes, clonotypes shared by all four sorted-subset donors had higher generation probabilities. Because the study included a small number of donors, the genetic and exposure-history diversity represented was limited. Even with the large sequencing depth, rarefaction of the sorted-subset datasets indicated that sequencing was incomplete. Naive subsets generally had larger estimated clonotype richness than memory subsets did. Based on pairwise subsampling, the degree of clonotype sharing among donors was expected to be affected by sequencing depth. Sampling was limited to blood, and TCR repertoires in tissue likely differ from TCR repertoires in blood.

The chain is made from TRBV5-1 and TRBJ2-7; the D region possibly corresponds to TRBD1 (6 bases align). The material sequenced was naive CD8+ T cells sorted from blood. The sample's cell subset or site label, in plain terms: CD45RA+CCR7+. The clonotype originates from a man aged 30 to 39 in good health. The CDR3 protein: CASRDTFSYEQYF. The sequence in DNA is TGCGCCAGCCGGGACACCTTCTCCTACGAGCAGTACTTC.